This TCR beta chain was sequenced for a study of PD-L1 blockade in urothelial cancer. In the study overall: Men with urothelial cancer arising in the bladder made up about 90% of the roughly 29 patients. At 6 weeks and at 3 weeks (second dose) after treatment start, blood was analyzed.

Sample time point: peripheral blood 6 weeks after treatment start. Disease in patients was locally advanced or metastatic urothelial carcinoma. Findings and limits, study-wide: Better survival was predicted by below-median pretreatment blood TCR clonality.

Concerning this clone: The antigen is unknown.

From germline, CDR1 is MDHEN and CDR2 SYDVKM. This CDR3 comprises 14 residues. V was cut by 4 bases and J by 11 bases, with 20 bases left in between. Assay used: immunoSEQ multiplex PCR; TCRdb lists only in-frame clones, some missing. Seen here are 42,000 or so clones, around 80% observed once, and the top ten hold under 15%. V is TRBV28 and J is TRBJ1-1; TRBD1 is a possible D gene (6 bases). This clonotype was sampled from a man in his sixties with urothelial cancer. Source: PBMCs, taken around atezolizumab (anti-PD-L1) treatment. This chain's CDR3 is CASSSQNHRVAAFF. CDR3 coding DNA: TGTGCCAGCAGTTCTCAAAACCACAGGGTAGCCGCTTTCTTT.